A single sample is the source of the 28 T cell receptor beta chains below, sequenced in a study of control samples from healthy donors and cancer patients. Libraries were prepared by immunoSEQ multiplex PCR; TCRdb keeps only in-frame clonotypes and omits some of them. The data show tens of thousands of clones, roughly nine tenths seen once. Sequenced sample: blood. Source of these receptors: a woman in her 70s in good health.

J is TRBJ1-1 and V is TRBV10-3, with D hard to call. V was trimmed by 8 bases and J by 6 bases, leaving 13 bases between them. The CDR3 loop spans 12 amino acids. CDR1 and CDR2 from the germline V gene are ENHRY and SYGVKD. CDR3 nucleotides: TGTGCCATCGGGTACGACTCTTCTGAAGCTTTCTTT. Encoded protein: CAIGYDSSEAFF.

This rearrangement joins TRBV7-9 to TRBJ1-4, with no clear D. The CDR3 has 10 residues. Trimming removed 11 bases from V and 4 bases from J, with 5 bases in between. Germline lookup yields CDR1 SEHNR and CDR2 FQNEAQ (reference sequence). CDR3 protein: CASGNEKLFF. Written as DNA, the CDR3 is TGTGCCTCTGGTAATGAAAAACTGTTTTTT.

This sequence joins TRBV6-5 and TRBJ2-7, with 7 nucleotides matching TRBD1. V lost 6 bases, J lost 3 bases, and 2 bases stayed unmatched. This CDR3 is 12 amino acids long. Per germline, CDR1 MNHEY and CDR2 SVGAGI. The CDR3 sequence is CASRGTVYEQYF. The CDR3 DNA sequence: TGTGCCAGCAGAGGGACAGTCTACGAGCAGTACTTC.

The V and J genes are TRBV20-1 and TRBJ2-7; D gene ambiguous. This CDR3 has 11 residues. Trimming took 5 bases from V and 3 from J, leaving 8 bases between them. CDR1 and CDR2 from the germline V gene are DFQATT and SNEGSKA (reference sequence). The CDR3 nucleotides read TGCAGTGCTTTGGACCTCTACGAGCAGTACTTC. Encoded protein: CSALDLYEQYF.

The chain recombines TRBV7-9 with TRBJ2-7, with 9 bases that match TRBD1. Germline CDR1 is SEHNR and CDR2 is FQNEAQ (reference sequence). Losses at the gene ends were 4 bases for V and 2 bases for J; bases not matched to a gene: 3. The CDR3 is made up of 14 amino acids. For the CDR3, the DNA is TGTGCCAGCAGCTGGGACAGGGTTCCCTACGAGCAGTACTTC. This translates into CASSWDRVPYEQYF.

V and J are TRBV25-1 and TRBJ1-2, with D possibly being TRBD1 (6 bases). CDR1 is MGHDK and CDR2 is SYGVNS in the germline V gene. Trimming cost V 6 bases and J 7 bases, with 18 bases left between them. The CDR3 consists of 14 residues. CDR3 amino acids: CASRDIGGGGGYTF. DNA for the CDR3: TGTGCCAGCAGAGACATAGGGGGTGGAGGTGGCTACACCTTC.

CDR3 protein: CASSEGPATSFRQETQYF. The CDR3 nucleotides are TGTGCCAGCAGCGAGGGGCCCGCCACTAGTTTTCGGCAAGAGACCCAGTACTTC. The chain recombines TRBV2 with TRBJ2-5; D possibly matches TRBD1 or TRBD2 (5 bases each). This CDR3 has 18 amino acids. Germline V gives CDR1 SNHLY, CDR2 FYNNEI. Trimming cost V 6 bases and J 2 bases, with 25 bases left between them.

V and J are TRBV7-2 and TRBJ1-2; perhaps TRBD1 as D (5 bases). The CDR3 length is 15 residues. Trimming shortened V by 1 base and J by 3 bases, and 12 bases separated the two germline ends. Germline assignment: CDR1 SGHTA and CDR2 FQGNSA. The DNA of the CDR3 is TGTGCCAGCAGCTTAGGGGGGACGGGCTACTATGGCTACACCTTC. It yields the protein CASSLGGTGYYGYTF.

The genes are TRBV12-3 or TRBV12-4 and TRBJ1-2, with a weak D call TRBD1 (5 bases). This CDR3 spans 12 amino acids. With 4 bases removed from V and 8 bases from J, the gap between germline ends came to 11 bases. The CDR3 DNA sequence: TGTGCCAGCAGTTCAGGGATCTGGGGCTACACCTTC. Protein product: CASSSGIWGYTF.

The table lists this clone with a count of one. J is TRBJ2-3 and V is TRBV3-1 (or the pseudogene TRBV3-2); D is undetermined. The germline CDR1 and CDR2 sequences are LGHDT and YNNKEL (reference sequence). V lost 0 bases and J lost 6, with 13 bases in between. The CDR3 is made up of 15 amino acids. CDR3 residues: CASSQDPWFRDTQYF. For the CDR3, the DNA is TGTGCCAGCAGCCAAGATCCTTGGTTCCGCGATACGCAGTATTTT.

This clone appeared once. The genes are TRBV5-4 and TRBJ1-1, with 8 bases fitting TRBD1. The CDR3 runs 15 residues. CDR1 and CDR2 (germline): SGHNT, YYREEE (reference sequence). Germline trimming cut 4 bases from V and 3 bases from J; bases unmatched to any gene: 8. The CDR3 spells CASSPNTDRDTEAFF. CDR3 in DNA: TGTGCCAGCAGCCCGAATACGGACAGGGACACTGAAGCTTTCTTT.

CDR3 loop: CASSELAGDYNEQFF. In DNA form, the CDR3 reads TGTGCCAGCAGCGAACTAGCGGGAGACTACAATGAGCAGTTCTTC. The chain couples TRBV9 to TRBJ2-1; TRBD2 matches 11 bases. The CDR3 is 15 residues long. Germline V gene data show CDR1 as SGDLS and CDR2 as YYNGEE. The J segment lost 3 bases and the V segment lost 3 bases, leaving 2 bases of the junction unmatched.

The V call is TRBV30, the J call TRBJ1-2; D possibly corresponds to TRBD1 (6 bases). The CDR3 runs to 12 residues. The V gene lost 5 bases and the J gene lost 8 bases, with 15 bases spanning the gap. Germline loops: CDR1 GTSNPN, CDR2 SVGIG (reference sequence). The CDR3 nucleotides read TGTGCCTGGGACAGGACACTCAGGGGCTACACCTTC. Translated: CAWDRTLRGYTF.

The chain recombines TRBV28 with TRBJ1-2; no firm D call. The CDR3 is 15 residues long. Trimming pared 3 bases from V and 4 bases from J, leaving 15 bases between. CDR1 is MDHEN and CDR2 is SYDVKM in the germline V gene. This CDR3 reads CASSFSSGGVYGYTF. DNA for the CDR3: TGTGCCAGCAGTTTCTCGTCAGGAGGAGTCTATGGCTACACCTTC.

The chain links TRBV4-1 to TRBJ1-2, with TRBD1 identical over 11 bases. CDR1 and CDR2 from the germline V gene are MGHRA and YSYEKL. V lost 0 bases, J lost 4 bases, and 4 bases stayed unmatched. The CDR3 covers 16 residues. Here the CDR3 DNA reads TGCGCCAGCAGCCAAGACCGGACAGGGGGCAGCTATGGCTACACCTTC. It encodes CASSQDRTGGSYGYTF.

This chain uses TRBV10-3 with TRBJ1-1; D call uncertain. The CDR3 has 14 amino acids. Germline V gene sequence: CDR1 ENHRY, CDR2 SYGVKD. The germline V and J ends were trimmed by 2 bases and 1 base, with 8 bases remaining between them. The CDR3 loop is CAISERRGNTEAFF. The DNA for the CDR3 is TGTGCCATCAGTGAGAGGCGGGGGAACACTGAAGCTTTCTTT.

Concerning this clone: The junction departs from germline at one end; a sequencing error may be responsible. This chain uses TRBV4-3 with TRBJ2-3; 8 bases agree with TRBD2. Germline-derived CDR1 and CDR2 are LGHNA and YSLEER. The CDR3 spans 15 residues. The CDR3 loop is CAGSLDGGGPDTQYF. CDR3 in DNA: TGCGCCGGCAGCCTAGACGGGGGGGGCCCAGATACGCAGTATTTT.

This clone was seen only once. The chain has TRBV3-1 (or the pseudogene TRBV3-2) and TRBJ1-5; the match to TRBD1 covers 7 bases. CDR3 length: 17 amino acids. V was clipped by 2 bases and J by 4 bases; unmatched bases: 11. Germline CDR1 is LGHDT and CDR2 is YNNKEL (reference sequence). CDR3: CASSQRGLGGGNQPQHF. The CDR3 bases are TGTGCCAGCAGCCAACGTGGACTAGGGGGCGGAAATCAGCCCCAGCATTTT.

This clone has a single count. The sample holds other DNA sequences that translate to the same CDR3. The chain links TRBV5-1 to TRBJ1-1; the match to TRBD1 covers 11 bases. V dropped 2 bases and J dropped 5; count of bases not matched to a gene: 2. The CDR3 sequence is 14 residues long. In germline, CDR1 is SGHRS, CDR2 YFSETQ. The CDR3 DNA follows: TGCGCCAGCAGCTTAGGGACAGGGGGGACTGAAGCTTTCTTT. This encodes CASSLGTGGTEAFF. Based on the CDR3 plus reference TRBV5-1 and TRBJ1-1, the full variable domain is KAGVTQTPRYLIKTRGQQVTLSCSPISGHRSVSWYQQTPGQGLQFLFEYFSETQRNKGNFPGRFSGRQFSNSRSEMNVSTLELGDSALYLCASSLGTGGTEAFFGQGTRLTVV.

The gene calls are TRBV19 and TRBJ1-5; weak D call: TRBD1 (5 bases). The V gene's germline CDR1 is LNHDA and CDR2 SQIVND (reference sequence). The V end was cut by 5 bases, the J end by 1 base, with 12 bases between. CDR3 length: 15 residues. The CDR3 reads CASSLQGLSNQPQHF. The DNA of the CDR3 is TGTGCCAGTAGTCTCCAGGGATTAAGCAATCAGCCCCAGCATTTT.

This clone occurred once. The chain carries TRBV6-5 and TRBJ1-1; 7 bases agree with TRBD1. The V gene end was trimmed by 6 bases and the J gene end by 5 bases; junction bases not matched to a gene: 9. This CDR3 has 14 residues. The V gene's germline CDR1 is MNHEY and CDR2 SVGAGI. The CDR3 region is CASSPGGRSTEAFF. CDR3 nucleotide sequence: TGTGCCAGCAGCCCAGGGGGGAGGAGTACTGAAGCTTTCTTT.

V and J are TRBV7-8 and TRBJ2-7, with 8 bases matching TRBD1. The CDR3 covers 14 residues. The germline CDR1 and CDR2 sequences are SGHVS and FQNEAQ. The ends lost 0 bases at V and 6 bases at J; junction bases unmatched: 4. This chain's CDR3 is CASSLADRAGEQYF. DNA for the CDR3: TGTGCCAGCAGCTTAGCGGACAGGGCGGGCGAGCAGTACTTC.

Here the CDR3 DNA reads TGTGCCAGCAGTTTCGGGCAGGGAAACTTCTATGGCTACACCTTC. The encoded protein is CASSFGQGNFYGYTF. The chain has TRBV27 and TRBJ1-2, with a possible D match to TRBD1 (5 bases). The CDR3 covers 15 residues. Germline loops: CDR1 MNHEY, CDR2 SMNVEV (reference sequence). The ends were cut back, 3 bases at V and 4 bases at J, with 15 bases in the middle.

The CDR3 DNA follows: TGTGCCAGCAGCATGACAGGAAACACTGAAGCTTTCTTT. Residues: CASSMTGNTEAFF. The chain combines TRBV6-5 with TRBJ1-1; possible D gene TRBD1, 6 bases. This CDR3 has 13 amino acids. V was clipped by 6 bases and J by 2 bases, with 10 bases between them. The germline V gene encodes CDR1 MNHEY and CDR2 SVGAGI.

This chain joins TRBV18 and TRBJ1-3; D perhaps matches TRBD1 (6 bases). V was trimmed by 0 bases and J by 0 bases, leaving 18 bases between them. Germline V gives CDR1 KGHSH, CDR2 LQKENI. This CDR3 comprises 19 residues. The CDR3 reads CASSPPGRGPSNSGNTIYF. CDR3 nucleotide sequence: TGTGCCAGCTCACCACCGGGCAGGGGCCCTTCAAACTCTGGAAACACCATATATTTT.

The rearrangement links TRBV20-1 to TRBJ2-3; no clear D. Germline CDR1 is DFQATT and CDR2 is SNEGSKA (reference sequence). CDR3 length: 11 amino acids. Trimming cost V 3 bases and J 4 bases, with 5 bases left between them. The CDR3 DNA reads as TGCAGTGCTAGCCCAGCAGATACGCAGTATTTT. As protein: CSASPADTQYF.

The chain carries TRBV9 and TRBJ1-6, with D possibly TRBD1 on 5 matching bases. The V end was cut by 4 bases, the J end by 1 base, with 12 bases between. CDR3 length: 16 amino acids. Germline CDR1 and CDR2: SGDLS and YYNGEE. CDR3 residues: CASSTDSSSYNSPLHF. CDR3 nucleotide sequence: TGTGCCAGCAGCACTGACAGTTCTTCCTATAATTCACCCCTCCACTTT. Combining the CDR3 with reference TRBV9 and TRBJ1-6 gives the whole variable domain DSGVTQTPKHLITATGQRVTLRCSPRSGDLSVYWYQQSLDQGLQFLIQYYNGEERAKGNILERFSAQQFPDLHSELNLSSLELGDSALYFCASSTDSSSYNSPLHFGNGTRLTVT.

V is TRBV12-3 or TRBV12-4 and J is TRBJ1-1, with D unclear. V lost 3 bases and J lost 1, with 6 bases in between. There are 13 residues in the CDR3. CDR3 sequence (DNA): TGTGCCAGCAGTTTGTCAGAGAACACTGAAGCTTTCTTT. Translating it yields CASSLSENTEAFF.